This is a list of T cell receptor beta chains from one sample in a study of shared clonotypes between healthy human individuals. TCRdb's copy holds only in-frame clones and misses some; the assay was immunoSEQ multiplex PCR. The sample records some 2 million clones, just under 95% being singletons. The sample consisted of naive CD8+ T cells sorted from blood. Receptor source: a man aged 18 to 29 in good health. Both conserved end residues are part of each CDR3. Fields, in order: J gene, D gene, clone size, CDR3 length, V gene, CDR3 protein, CDR3 DNA. A D gene is named only where the DNA matches it firmly. A clone size is listed for some rows: how often the clone was seen (once, few, many), or a class if it is expanded.

>TRBJ2-1|.|.|12|TRBV7-9
CASSPPRGEQFF
TGTGCCAGCAGCCCACCTAGGGGTGAGCAGTTCTTC
>TRBJ1-4|.|.|15|TRBV2
CASRGMGATNEKLFF
TGTGCCAGCCGGGGGATGGGGGCAACTAATGAAAAACTGTTTTTT
>TRBJ1-6|.|.|16|TRBV6-1
CASSETVLPYNSPLHF
TGTGCCAGCAGTGAAACGGTTCTCCCCTATAATTCACCCCTCCACTTT
>TRBJ1-4|TRBD1|once|17|TRBV28
CASSLVNTGDENEKLFF
TGTGCCAGCAGTTTAGTCAACACAGGGGATGAGAATGAAAAACTGTTTTTT
>TRBJ2-7|.|.|15|TRBV9
CASSAGTAVVYEQYF
TGTGCCAGCAGCGCGGGGACTGCGGTGGTCTACGAGCAGTACTTC
>TRBJ2-7|TRBD2|once|15|TRBV5-1
CASREGLAGEYEQYF
TGCGCCAGCAGGGAAGGACTAGCGGGGGAGTACGAGCAGTACTTC
>TRBJ2-7|TRBD1|once|14|TRBV19
CASSSGTGAYEQYF
TGTGCCAGTAGTAGCGGGACAGGGGCCTACGAGCAGTACTTC
>TRBJ2-6|.|.|16|TRBV11-3
CASSPPPDSGANVLTF
TGTGCCAGCAGCCCCCCACCCGATTCTGGGGCCAACGTCCTGACTTTC
>TRBJ2-7|.|once|13|TRBV5-6
CASSLMIAYEQYF
TGTGCCAGCAGCTTGATGATCGCGTACGAGCAGTACTTC
>TRBJ2-2|.|.|14|TRBV6-5
CASSYGQLTGELFF
TGTGCCAGCAGTTACGGTCAGCTCACCGGGGAGCTGTTTTTT